This TCR beta chain was found in a study of CD8+ T cells in alopecia areata. Extracted RNA was reverse transcribed into cDNA, the sequencing template. Repertoires were generated with immunoSEQ multiplex PCR, while TCRdb's copy carries only in-frame clones and drops some. The data show 130,000 or so clones, 86% seen once. Germline V lookup: CDR1 SGDLS, CDR2 YYNGEE. This CDR3 is built from 13 residues. The V end was cut by 2 bases, the J end by 0 bases, with 3 bases between. Treatment meaning: oral pan-JAK inhibitor, 5-10 mg twice daily. Using a FACSAria, the CD4+ and CD8+ T cells were sorted from the PBMCs.

The chain joins TRBV9 to TRBJ1-5; no firm D call. This TCR was sampled from a human donor with alopecia areata. The sequencing here drew on CD8+ T cells sorted from blood, taken at week 4, from a patient treated with tofacitinib. The DNA for the CDR3 is TGTGCCAGCAGCGTGGGTAGCAATCAGCCCCAGCATTTT. It encodes CASSVGSNQPQHF.